This TCR beta chain originates from a study of molecular identifiers for immune sequencing clone quantification. Regarding the study as a whole: Highly expanded clone sizes could be underestimated by identical TCR molecules sharing a barcode.

V lost 0 bases and J 3 bases, leaving 6 bases between the germline ends. The length of the CDR3 is 13 residues. From germline, CDR1 is MNHEY and CDR2 SMNVEV (reference sequence). This clonotype has a handful of counts. Its antigen is not known. Via MiXCR, TCRdb re-called the PCR reads, giving one row per CDR3 protein. The sample has some 320,000 distinct CDR3 sequences, about 20% seen once; the top ten hold 0.81%. Sequenced input: naive CD8+ T cells from blood, with Jurkat cell RNA spiked in. The sample's subset: FACS-sorted CD8+CD4-CCR7+CD45RA+ naive T cells. This TCR derives from a human donor in good health. Some libraries in this study had Jurkat cell RNA spiked in. The chain carries TRBV27 and TRBJ2-7, with D uncertain. This chain's CDR3 is CASSLSSLYEQYF. Here the CDR3 DNA reads TGTGCCAGCAGTTTATCGTCCCTCTACGAGCAGTACTTC.